The 26 T cell receptor beta chains below come from one sample, sequenced in a study of T cells in Graves' hyperthyroidism and ophthalmopathy. RNA transcripts served as the template for amplifying TCR beta CDR3 regions. First-round RT-PCR of the TCR CDR3 relied on the HTBI primer set. In TCRdb, the multiplex PCR reads were re-called with MiXCR into one record per CDR3 protein. This sample carries about 500,000 distinct CDR3 sequences, over 15% of them seen once, and the ten largest clones take 18%. Sequencing was carried out using blood. Every receptor here comes from a woman between 18 and 29 years old with Graves' hyperthyroidism.

The rearrangement uses TRBV30 and TRBJ2-2; 9 bases fit TRBD2. Germline CDR1 reads GTSNPN; CDR2 reads SVGIG (reference sequence). The CDR3 totals 15 residues. V trimming: 1 base; J trimming: 3 bases; junction bases outside the gene matches: 3. The chain's CDR3 is CAWSDLAGDTGELFF. The DNA for the CDR3 is TGTGCCTGGAGTGACTTAGCGGGAGACACCGGGGAGCTGTTTTTT. The full variable domain, in which reference TRBV30 and TRBJ2-2 provide the parts outside the CDR3, is SQTIHQWPATLVQPVGSPLSLECTVEGTSNPNLYWYRQAAGRGLQLLFYSVGIGQISSEVPQNLSASRPQDRQFILSSKKLLLSDSGFYLCAWSDLAGDTGELFFGEGSRLTVL.

J is TRBJ1-5 and V is TRBV27; D call uncertain. The length of the CDR3 is 16 residues. V gave up 8 bases and J gave up 0 bases, with 17 bases separating them. Per germline, CDR1 MNHEY and CDR2 SMNVEV (reference sequence). The CDR3 loop reads CASRRVINNSNQPQHF. CDR3 nucleotides: TGTGCCAGCCGTAGGGTTATTAATAATAGCAATCAGCCCCAGCATTTT.

The chain couples TRBV27 to TRBJ1-1; 8 bases align to TRBD1. The ends lost 2 bases at V and 4 bases at J; junction bases unmatched: 9. Germline CDR1 reads MNHEY; CDR2 reads SMNVEV (reference sequence). CDR3 length: 16 residues. The DNA for the CDR3 is TGTGCCAGCAGTTTAAGGGTCGACAGGGGAGGCACTGAAGCTTTCTTT. It encodes CASSLRVDRGGTEAFF.

This clonotype was counted ten times or more. V usage is TRBV2 and J usage is TRBJ2-7; TRBD1 aligns across 7 bases. Germline trimming cut 7 bases from V and 3 bases from J; bases unmatched to any gene: 3. This CDR3 comprises 12 residues. The germline CDR1 and CDR2 sequences are SNHLY and FYNNEI. Here the CDR3 DNA reads TGTGCCAGCACCTGGGACAGCTACGAGCAGTACTTC. Translating it yields CASTWDSYEQYF.

This clonotype came up many times. The chain joins TRBV28 to TRBJ2-3; D is undetermined. In germline, CDR1 is MDHEN, CDR2 SYDVKM. The CDR3 contains 11 residues. The V and J ends lost 6 bases and 4 bases respectively, with 5 bases between them. The CDR3 protein is CASRISDTQYF. CDR3 in DNA: TGTGCCAGCAGGATCTCAGATACGCAGTATTTT. The full variable domain, its missing parts supplied by reference TRBV28 and TRBJ2-3, is DVKVTQSSRYLVKRTGEKVFLECVQDMDHENMFWYRQDPGLGLRLIYFSYDVKMKEKGDIPEGYSVSREKKERFSLILESASTNQTSMYLCASRISDTQYFGPGTRLTVL.

This clonotype was seen many times. V gene TRBV10-3 combines with J gene TRBJ2-7, with 7 positions matching TRBD2. The trim removed 0 bases at V and 0 bases at J, leaving 11 bases unmatched. The germline V gene encodes CDR1 ENHRY and CDR2 SYGVKD. The CDR3 loop spans 18 amino acids. This chain's CDR3 is CAISESMGLAVFSYEQYF. As DNA, the CDR3 is TGTGCCATCAGTGAGTCAATGGGCCTAGCGGTATTCTCCTACGAGCAGTACTTC.

This clonotype was observed at least ten times. The rearrangement joins TRBV10-2 to TRBJ1-5; D not resolved. The V end was cut by 4 bases, the J end by 2 bases, with 9 bases between. The CDR3 consists of 14 residues. CDR1 WSHSY and CDR2 SAAADI come from the germline V gene. This CDR3 reads CASSVGSRNQPQHF. CDR3 sequence (DNA): TGCGCCAGCAGTGTTGGGTCTCGCAATCAGCCCCAGCATTTT.

This clonotype was seen at least ten times. The CDR3 loop is CASSQRQGLSTEAFF. CDR3 DNA: TGTGCCAGCAGCCAAAGACAGGGGTTGAGCACTGAAGCTTTCTTT. The chain recombines TRBV7-6 with TRBJ1-1; 8 nucleotides match TRBD1. Germline V gene lookup returns CDR1 SGHVS and CDR2 FNYEAQ. The CDR3 sequence is 15 residues long. J gave up 4 bases and V 5 bases, and 9 bases lay outside the gene matches.

This clonotype was counted ten times or more. The chain uses TRBV12-3 or TRBV12-4 and TRBJ2-1; D not resolved. The V and J ends lost 5 bases and 3 bases respectively, with 14 bases between them. The CDR3 extends over 15 amino acids. CDR3 protein: CASSRDAAVYNEQFF. The CDR3 DNA reads TGTGCCAGCAGTCGAGACGCCGCGGTCTACAATGAGCAGTTCTTC.

The chain carries TRBV24-1 and TRBJ2-1, with 11 nucleotides matching TRBD2. CDR3 length: 15 residues. With 7 bases clipped from V and 0 bases from J, the junction kept 1 base outside the gene matches. Germline loops: CDR1 KGHDR, CDR2 SFDVKD. CDR3 in amino acids: CATSTSGGSYNEQFF. The CDR3 nucleotides are TGTGCCACCAGCACTAGCGGGGGCTCCTACAATGAGCAGTTCTTC.

The genes are TRBV7-9 and TRBJ1-4; no firm D call. The CDR3 covers 14 residues. V was trimmed by 1 base and J by 7 bases, leaving 10 bases between them. Looked up from germline, CDR1 is SEHNR and CDR2 is FQNEAQ (reference sequence). CDR3 sequence (DNA): TGTGCCAGCAGCTTAGGCGGGTCGCGTGAAAAACTGTTTTTT. Encoded protein: CASSLGGSREKLFF.

The rearrangement links TRBV20-1 to TRBJ2-7; 7 bases are shared with TRBD2. V was pared by 0 bases and J by 0 bases, with 2 bases of the junction left unmatched. The CDR3 covers 14 residues. Germline loops: CDR1 DFQATT, CDR2 SNEGSKA (reference sequence). CDR3 protein: CSARDGGDSYEQYF. The CDR3 DNA reads as TGCAGTGCTAGAGATGGGGGGGACTCCTACGAGCAGTACTTC.

The gene calls are TRBV24-1 and TRBJ2-3; D gene ambiguous. V was clipped by 3 bases and J by 6 bases, with 9 bases between them. Germline V gives CDR1 KGHDR, CDR2 SFDVKD. The CDR3 is made up of 13 amino acids. This CDR3 reads CATSDTPVDTQYF. CDR3 bases: TGTGCCACCAGTGATACGCCAGTGGATACGCAGTATTTT.

This clonotype appeared many times. The CDR3 loop is CATSTGNNEQFF. The CDR3, as DNA: TGTGCCACCTCGACAGGGAACAATGAGCAGTTCTTC. The V call is TRBV24-1, the J call TRBJ2-1; 7 nucleotides agree with TRBD1. Looked up from germline, CDR1 is KGHDR and CDR2 is SFDVKD. V lost 9 bases, J lost 5 bases, and 3 bases stayed unmatched. This CDR3 comprises 12 residues.

In its sample, this clonotype was seen many times. This sequence joins TRBV7-2 and TRBJ2-3; 14 bases align to TRBD2. The CDR3 has 15 residues. V lost 0 bases and J lost 8; bases outside the gene matches: 1. Looked up from germline, CDR1 is SGHTA and CDR2 is FQGNSA. For the CDR3, the DNA is TGTGCCAGCAGCTTAGCGACTAGCGGGAGGGGTACGCAGTATTTT. Its protein product is CASSLATSGRGTQYF.

This rearrangement joins TRBV24-1 to TRBJ2-1; no reliable D call. The CDR3 is 11 residues long. The V gene lost 6 bases and the J gene lost 10 bases, with 9 bases spanning the gap. CDR1 and CDR2 (germline): KGHDR, SFDVKD. As DNA, the CDR3 is TGTGCCACCAGTCAAGGACGAGAGCAGTTCTTC. Protein product: CATSQGREQFF.

The chain is built from TRBV7-3 and TRBJ1-1; D unresolved. The V and J ends lost 0 bases and 10 bases respectively, with 12 bases between them. The CDR3 totals 13 residues. Germline V CDR1 and CDR2: SGHTA, FQGTGA. The CDR3 DNA reads TGTGCCAGCAGCTTAACGGCAGCCGGTCGAGCTTTCTTT. Translated: CASSLTAAGRAFF.

This clonotype was picked up a small number of times. The rearrangement links TRBV4-1 to TRBJ2-7; the D gene could be TRBD1 or TRBD2 (5 bases each). The CDR3 runs to 16 residues. The ends were cut back, 0 bases at V and 2 bases at J, with 14 bases in the middle. CDR1 MGHRA and CDR2 YSYEKL come from the germline V gene. CDR3 amino acids: CASSQERGGGTYEQYF. The CDR3, as DNA: TGCGCCAGCAGCCAAGAAAGGGGTGGGGGTACCTACGAGCAGTACTTC.

At least ten counts were recorded for this clonotype. The CDR3 reads CASSLRELNTEAFF. CDR3 coding DNA: TGTGCCAGCAGCCTCCGGGAACTGAACACTGAAGCTTTCTTT. The V and J genes are TRBV7-9 and TRBJ1-1; D not resolved. The germline CDR1 and CDR2 sequences are SEHNR and FQNEAQ (reference sequence). Trimming stripped 5 bases from V and 0 bases from J, with 10 bases between. The CDR3 sequence is 14 residues long.

The V gene is TRBV10-2, the J gene TRBJ2-1, with a weak D call TRBD1 (5 bases). Germline V gene data show CDR1 as WSHSY and CDR2 as SAAADI. V was clipped by 5 bases and J by 2 bases, with 19 bases between them. The CDR3 is 17 residues long. CDR3 loop: CASSQDLDSQAYNEQFF. The CDR3 DNA is TGCGCCAGCAGTCAAGATCTCGACAGTCAAGCCTACAATGAGCAGTTCTTC.

J is TRBJ2-2 and V is TRBV30; D call uncertain. The CDR3 sequence is 13 residues long. Germline CDR1 GTSNPN, CDR2 SVGIG (reference sequence). The V and J ends lost 0 bases and 8 bases respectively, with 10 bases between them. CDR3: CAWSVFISGELFF. CDR3 DNA: TGTGCCTGGAGTGTATTTATTTCGGGGGAGCTGTTTTTT.

This clonotype was seen many times. The genes are TRBV10-3 and TRBJ2-7; D is unclear. Germline CDR1 and CDR2: ENHRY and SYGVKD. With 2 bases removed from V and 6 bases from J, the gap between germline ends came to 11 bases. The CDR3 consists of 13 residues. The CDR3 spells CAISEPLDAEQYF. In nucleotides, the CDR3 is TGTGCCATCAGTGAGCCTCTCGATGCCGAGCAGTACTTC.

This clonotype turned up a few times. The rearrangement uses TRBV20-1 and TRBJ1-1; D is uncertain. CDR1 and CDR2 from the germline V gene are DFQATT and SNEGSKA (reference sequence). Trimming cost V 3 bases and J 2 bases, with 7 bases left between them. This CDR3 contains 12 residues. The CDR3 DNA follows: TGCAGTGCTAGTAACACTAACACTGAAGCTTTCTTT. This sequence encodes CSASNTNTEAFF.

The sample holds a few counts of this clonotype. The chain combines TRBV6-5 with TRBJ2-3; TRBD2 matches 9 bases. V lost 6 bases and J lost 3; bases outside the gene matches: 7. Germline V gene sequence: CDR1 MNHEY, CDR2 SVGAGI. The CDR3 is made up of 15 amino acids. CDR3: CASSYSGSPTDTQYF. CDR3 DNA: TGTGCCAGCAGCTATAGCGGGAGCCCTACAGATACGCAGTATTTT.

This clonotype showed up just a few times. The chain has TRBV7-8 and TRBJ1-6, with TRBD1 identical over 7 bases. Germline V gene lookup returns CDR1 SGHVS and CDR2 FQNEAQ. The CDR3 runs 12 residues. The CDR3 loop reads CASRDRRSPLHF. CDR3 in DNA: TGTGCTAGCCGGGACAGAAGATCACCCCTCCACTTT.

This clonotype came up many times. The chain couples TRBV11-3 to TRBJ1-6; possible D gene TRBD1, 5 bases. V was cut by 0 bases and J by 11 bases, with 8 bases left in between. The CDR3 has 13 amino acids. The germline CDR1 and CDR2 sequences are SGHNT and YENEEA. This CDR3 reads CASSLDTGAPLHF. CDR3 DNA sequence: TGTGCCAGCAGCTTAGATACAGGCGCACCCCTCCACTTT. Full variable domain (missing parts from reference TRBV11-3 and TRBJ1-6): EAGVVQSPRYKIIEKKQPVAFWCNPISGHNTLYWYLQNLGQGPELLIRYENEEAVDDSQLPKDRFSAERLKGVDSTLKIQPAELGDSAVYLCASSLDTGAPLHFGNGTRLTVT.